These 31 T cell receptor beta chains originate from one sample sequenced in a study of blood T cell repertoires in COVID-19. Data came from immunoSEQ multiplex PCR; TCRdb stores just in-frame clones and leaves some out. The sample includes 150,000 to 200,000 clones, about 89% of them seen just once. The material sequenced was peripheral blood. These receptors all come from a man between 65 and 80 years old with acute or convalescent COVID-19.

This clone was counted a single time. The chain employs TRBV9 and TRBJ2-5; TRBD2 aligns across 7 bases. Trimming at V came to 4 bases and at J to 5 bases, leaving 17 bases not matched to a gene. The germline gives CDR1 SGDLS, CDR2 YYNGEE. This CDR3 is 17 amino acids long. CDR3 in amino acids: CASSQGVSGSGRETQYF. In DNA form, the CDR3 reads TGTGCCAGCAGCCAAGGGGTTAGCGGGTCGGGTAGGGAGACCCAGTACTTC.

The table lists this clone with a count of one. V and J are TRBV27 and TRBJ2-1, with D possibly matching TRBD2 (5 bases). This CDR3 region has 13 residues. Germline CDR1 reads MNHEY; CDR2 reads SMNVEV (reference sequence). The V gene lost 8 bases and the J gene lost 0 bases, with 8 bases spanning the gap. CDR3 protein: CASQAGSYNEQFF. CDR3 in DNA: TGTGCCAGCCAGGCGGGCTCCTACAATGAGCAGTTCTTC.

J is TRBJ1-5 and V is TRBV2; 7 bases match TRBD1. Per germline, CDR1 SNHLY and CDR2 FYNNEI. With 6 bases clipped from V and 4 bases from J, the junction kept 9 bases outside the gene matches. This CDR3 contains 15 residues. CDR3 loop: CASSDDRVGNQPQHF. CDR3 nucleotide sequence: TGTGCCAGCAGCGACGACAGGGTAGGAAATCAGCCCCAGCATTTT.

This chain uses TRBV7-2 with TRBJ1-5; 8 bases match TRBD1. Germline V gene lookup returns CDR1 SGHTA and CDR2 FQGNSA. The CDR3 has 13 amino acids. The J segment lost 5 bases and the V segment lost 4 bases, leaving 1 base of the junction unmatched. The CDR3 bases are TGTGCCAGCAGCTCAGGGGGCGATCAGCCCCAGCATTTT. This gives the protein CASSSGGDQPQHF.

The CDR3 sequence is CASSLGTGFGLADEQFF. As DNA, the CDR3 is TGTGCCAGCAGCCTAGGGACAGGGTTTGGACTAGCGGATGAGCAGTTCTTC. V usage is TRBV7-9 and J usage is TRBJ2-1; TRBD2 might be the D (10 bases). CDR3 length equals 17 residues. The V end was cut by 5 bases, the J end by 8 bases, with 25 bases between. Per germline, CDR1 SEHNR and CDR2 FQNEAQ (reference sequence).

This chain joins TRBV10-3 and TRBJ1-2; D possibly corresponds to TRBD1 (5 bases). The CDR3 spans 12 residues. V was cut by 10 bases and J by 8 bases, with 17 bases left in between. CDR1 is ENHRY, CDR2 SYGVKD, per germline. The chain's CDR3 is CATSLEGRGYTF. The DNA for the CDR3 is TGTGCCACCTCTTTGGAGGGGCGCGGCTACACCTTC.

As regards this clone: This sample includes further DNA sequences coding for the same CDR3. The CDR3 region is CASSPGSYNEQFF. The CDR3 DNA reads as TGTGCCAGCAGCCCGGGGTCCTACAATGAGCAGTTCTTC. V and J are TRBV7-3 and TRBJ2-1; tentatively, D is TRBD2 (5 bases). V was pared by 5 bases and J by 1 base, with 6 bases between. The CDR3 is 13 residues long. Germline-derived CDR1 and CDR2 are SGHTA and FQGTGA.

The chain recombines TRBV7-2 with TRBJ2-1; perhaps TRBD1 as D (6 bases). CDR1 is SGHTA, CDR2 FQGNSA, per germline. The CDR3 totals 16 residues. Trimming cost V 5 bases and J 5 bases, with 19 bases left between them. The CDR3 bases are TGTGCCAGCAGCGGGAACAGGGATCCCCCAGACAATGAGCAGTTCTTC. Encoded protein: CASSGNRDPPDNEQFF.

The V and J genes are TRBV9 and TRBJ2-5; D may be TRBD2 (6 bases). Trimming pared 0 bases from V and 1 base from J, leaving 13 bases between. Germline V CDR1 and CDR2: SGDLS, YYNGEE. This CDR3 has 16 amino acids. The CDR3 coding sequence is TGTGCCAGCAGCGTAGGCCAGCGGGTATCCCAAGAGACCCAGTACTTC. It yields the protein CASSVGQRVSQETQYF.

This clone occurred once. The V and J genes are TRBV10-3 and TRBJ2-1; D is uncertain. The germline gives CDR1 ENHRY, CDR2 SYGVKD. The CDR3 is made up of 15 amino acids. Trimming removed 4 bases at V and 5 bases at J, with 15 bases between. The DNA of the CDR3 is TGTGCCATCAGTGTAGCAACTGCACTCAACAATGAGCAGTTCTTC. Protein sequence: CAISVATALNNEQFF.

The rearrangement uses TRBV2 and TRBJ1-1, with 9 bases aligning to TRBD1. The CDR3 loop spans 14 amino acids. Germline-derived CDR1 and CDR2 are SNHLY and FYNNEI. Unmatched junction bases numbered 4, after V lost 5 bases and J lost 3 bases. The CDR3 is CASSYRGLDTEAFF. The CDR3 DNA is TGTGCCAGCAGTTACAGGGGGCTGGACACTGAAGCTTTCTTT.

This clone has a single count. The chain joins TRBV10-3 to TRBJ1-1, with 9 nucleotides matching TRBD1. This CDR3 is 16 amino acids long. The V gene end was trimmed by 3 bases and the J gene end by 5 bases; junction bases not matched to a gene: 10. CDR1 is ENHRY, CDR2 SYGVKD, per germline. The CDR3 nucleotides read TGTGCCATCAGTGACCTTTTGGGACAGGGAGGTACTGAAGCTTTCTTT. It encodes CAISDLLGQGGTEAFF.

The chain recombines TRBV7-3 with TRBJ1-2; TRBD1 matches at 8 bases. Germline CDR1 and CDR2: SGHTA and FQGTGA. V lost 2 bases, J lost 5 bases, and 7 bases stayed unmatched. The length of the CDR3 is 15 residues. CDR3 in DNA: TGTGCCAGCAGCTTAGACCTCAGGGGGCAGTATGGCTACACCTTC. It encodes CASSLDLRGQYGYTF.

The rearrangement links TRBV9 to TRBJ1-5, with TRBD1 matching over 7 bases. The V gene end was trimmed by 0 bases and the J gene end by 9 bases; junction bases not matched to a gene: 0. The CDR3 has 12 amino acids. Germline V gene sequence: CDR1 SGDLS, CDR2 YYNGEE. The CDR3 region is CASSVAGGPQHF. The CDR3 bases are TGTGCCAGCAGCGTAGCAGGGGGGCCCCAGCATTTT. Supplemented by reference TRBV9 and TRBJ1-5, the full variable domain reads DSGVTQTPKHLITATGQRVTLRCSPRSGDLSVYWYQQSLDQGLQFLIQYYNGEERAKGNILERFSAQQFPDLHSELNLSSLELGDSALYFCASSVAGGPQHFGDGTRLSIL.

The V gene is TRBV7-9, the J gene TRBJ2-1; D gene ambiguous. The germline CDR1 and CDR2 sequences are SEHNR and FQNEAQ (reference sequence). With 6 bases removed from V and 6 bases from J, the gap between germline ends came to 9 bases. This CDR3 has 12 residues. The CDR3 protein is CASSRLGNEQFF. CDR3 sequence (DNA): TGTGCCAGCAGTCGACTGGGCAATGAGCAGTTCTTC. Looking up the rest from reference TRBV7-9 and TRBJ2-1 gives the full variable domain: DTGVSQNPRHKITKRGQNVTFRCDPISEHNRLYWYRQTLGQGPEFLTYFQNEAQLEKSRLLSDRFSAERPKGSFSTLEIQRTEQGDSAMYLCASSRLGNEQFFGPGTRLTVL.

V is TRBV7-2 and J is TRBJ1-2, with TRBD1 as a possible D gene (6 bases). This CDR3 region has 16 residues. Trimming removed 5 bases at V and 2 bases at J, with 18 bases between. Germline lookup yields CDR1 SGHTA and CDR2 FQGNSA. In nucleotides, the CDR3 is TGTGCCAGCAGCCCCGGGGGGGGGCGCAACAACTATGGCTACACCTTC. It translates to CASSPGGGRNNYGYTF.

This chain links TRBV5-1 with TRBJ2-5; a weak D match, TRBD2 (6 bases). The CDR3 contains 13 residues. Germline V gene data show CDR1 as SGHRS and CDR2 as YFSETQ. Trimming pared 4 bases from V and 5 bases from J, leaving 12 bases between. CDR3 nucleotides: TGCGCCAGCAGCCTTGGGGCGGGGGAGACCCAGTACTTC. This translates into CASSLGAGETQYF.

This clone was recorded only once. The chain couples TRBV5-4 to TRBJ2-3; perhaps TRBD2 as D (5 bases). There are 14 residues in the CDR3. CDR1 is SGHNT, CDR2 YYREEE, per germline (reference sequence). Trimming cost V 0 bases and J 1 base, with 6 bases left between them. Written as DNA, the CDR3 is TGTGCCAGCAGCTTGGAGAGGGGCACAGATACGCAGTATTTT. Translation gives CASSLERGTDTQYF.

A single count supports this clone. The chain carries TRBV29-1 and TRBJ1-4, with TRBD1 as a possible D gene (5 bases). The CDR3 extends over 13 amino acids. The V gene lost 5 bases and the J gene lost 8 bases, with 15 bases spanning the gap. The germline V gene has CDR1 SQVTM and CDR2 ANQGSEA. The CDR3 reads CSVSAQSGEKLFF. The CDR3 DNA reads as TGCAGCGTTTCCGCCCAATCAGGGGAAAAACTGTTTTTT. The whole variable domain, filled in from reference TRBV29-1 and TRBJ1-4, reads SAVISQKPSRDICQRGTSLTIQCQVDSQVTMMFWYRQQPGQSLTLIATANQGSEATYESGFVIDKFPISRPNLTFSTLTVSNMSPEDSSIYLCSVSAQSGEKLFFGSGTQLSVL.

The genes are TRBV19 and TRBJ1-1; D is perhaps TRBD1 (5 bases). The CDR3 spans 13 residues. CDR1 is LNHDA and CDR2 is SQIVND in the germline V gene (reference sequence). The V and J ends lost 3 bases and 4 bases respectively, with 9 bases between them. The CDR3 DNA sequence: TGTGCCAGTAGTATTGCGGGGGGCACTGAAGCTTTCTTT. Protein sequence: CASSIAGGTEAFF.

This clone was picked up one time. This chain uses TRBV7-9 with TRBJ2-1, with D possibly matching TRBD1 (6 bases). Germline assignment: CDR1 SEHNR and CDR2 FQNEAQ (reference sequence). Trimming pared 5 bases from V and 4 bases from J, leaving 15 bases between. The CDR3 is made up of 15 amino acids. The CDR3 loop is CASSRPGQFYNEQFF. Here the CDR3 DNA reads TGTGCCAGCAGCCGCCCAGGACAGTTTTACAATGAGCAGTTCTTC.

V usage is TRBV4-1 and J usage is TRBJ2-1; 11 nucleotides line up with TRBD1. The germline CDR1 and CDR2 sequences are MGHRA and YSYEKL. The trim removed 2 bases at V and 6 bases at J, leaving 9 bases unmatched. The CDR3 runs to 17 residues. This CDR3 is CASSQKDPGQGVNEQFF. The CDR3 DNA reads as TGCGCCAGCAGCCAAAAGGATCCGGGACAGGGGGTCAATGAGCAGTTCTTC.

By share, this clone counts as medium-sized. This rearrangement joins TRBV18 to TRBJ1-3; D is uncertain. From germline, CDR1 is KGHSH and CDR2 LQKENI. There are 14 residues in the CDR3. Trimming took 2 bases from V and 4 from J, leaving 9 bases between them. Written as DNA, the CDR3 is TGTGCCAGCTCACCAAGCGGAGAGGGAAACACCATATATTTT. Its protein is CASSPSGEGNTIYF.

The V call is TRBV10-3, the J call TRBJ2-2; 11 bases line up with TRBD1. V was clipped by 6 bases and J by 2 bases; unmatched bases: 5. The CDR3 runs 16 residues. Germline V gene lookup returns CDR1 ENHRY and CDR2 SYGVKD. The CDR3 region has the DNA TGTGCCATCAGCTTAGGACAGGGGGCAAACACCGGGGAGCTGTTTTTT. Amino acids: CAISLGQGANTGELFF.

The chain recombines TRBV7-2 with TRBJ2-7, with D possibly being TRBD2 (6 bases). This CDR3 has 10 amino acids. Germline V lookup: CDR1 SGHTA, CDR2 FQGNSA. Deletions cut 8 bases from V and 6 bases from J, with 8 bases between. The CDR3, as DNA: TGTGCCAGCCCCGGGGGCGAGCAGTACTTC. Protein: CASPGGEQYF. Filled out from reference TRBV7-2 and TRBJ2-7, the complete variable domain reads GAGVSQSPSNKVTEKGKDVELRCDPISGHTALYWYRQSLGQGLEFLIYFQGNSAPDKSGLPSDRFSAERTGGSVSTLTIQRTQQEDSAVYLCASPGGEQYFGPGTRLTVT.

This rearrangement joins TRBV4-3 to TRBJ1-3; no definite D call. This CDR3 comprises 13 residues. Trimming pared 2 bases from V and 4 bases from J, leaving 6 bases between. CDR1 and CDR2 (germline): LGHNA, YSLEER. The CDR3 is CASSQLQGNTIYF. The CDR3 DNA is TGCGCCAGCAGCCAACTACAGGGAAACACCATATATTTT.

The gene calls are TRBV3-1 (or the pseudogene TRBV3-2) and TRBJ1-2; D possibly corresponds to TRBD1 (6 bases). V dropped 3 bases and J dropped 8 bases, with 22 bases sitting between them. The CDR3 totals 16 residues. Germline CDR1 reads LGHDT; CDR2 reads YNNKEL (reference sequence). CDR3 in DNA: TGTGCCAGCAGCCACCATGGACAGATCGCCAGCCTGGGCTACACCTTC. It specifies CASSHHGQIASLGYTF.

The genes are TRBV4-2 and TRBJ2-3; no definite D call. The CDR3 sequence is 15 residues long. V gave up 0 bases and J gave up 0 bases, with 7 bases separating them. Germline V lookup: CDR1 LGHNA, CDR2 YNFKEQ. CDR3 amino acids: CASSQEEASTDTQYF. The DNA for the CDR3 is TGTGCCAGCAGCCAAGAAGAGGCTAGCACAGATACGCAGTATTTT.

This clone was detected ten times or more. V gene TRBV19 combines with J gene TRBJ1-5, with 8 positions matching TRBD1. The trim removed 8 bases at V and 6 bases at J, leaving 9 bases unmatched. Germline-derived CDR1 and CDR2 are LNHDA and SQIVND (reference sequence). The CDR3 extends over 14 amino acids. The CDR3 DNA follows: TGTGCCAGTGGCCCAGGACAGGGCTCTCAGCCCCAGCATTTT. Amino acids: CASGPGQGSQPQHF.

About this clone: The identical CDR3 is also encoded by other nucleotide sequences in the sample. J is TRBJ2-7 and V is TRBV5-6; no reliable D call. Trimming cost V 3 bases and J 3 bases, with 4 bases left between them. The CDR3 runs to 11 residues. The germline CDR1 and CDR2 sequences are SGHDT and YYEEEE. The CDR3 sequence: CASSSYYEQYF. The CDR3 DNA reads TGTGCCAGCAGCTCCTACTACGAGCAGTACTTC. Complete variable domain (other parts from reference TRBV5-6 and TRBJ2-7): DAGVTQSPTHLIKTRGQQVTLRCSPKSGHDTVSWYQQALGQGPQFIFQYYEEEERQRGNFPDRFSGHQFPNYSSELNVNALLLGDSALYLCASSSYYEQYFGPGTRLTVT.

The CDR3 DNA follows: TGTGCCAGCAGCTTAACCTTAACAGGGGTCCGACGGGAGCAGTTCTTC. It specifies CASSLTLTGVRREQFF. This rearrangement joins TRBV28 to TRBJ2-1; TRBD1 matches 7 bases. Germline CDR1 is MDHEN and CDR2 is SYDVKM. With 6 bases clipped from V and 10 bases from J, the junction kept 18 bases outside the gene matches. This CDR3 contains 16 residues. Drawing the rest from reference TRBV28 and TRBJ2-1, the complete variable domain is DVKVTQSSRYLVKRTGEKVFLECVQDMDHENMFWYRQDPGLGLRLIYFSYDVKMKEKGDIPEGYSVSREKKERFSLILESASTNQTSMYLCASSLTLTGVRREQFFGPGTRLTVL.